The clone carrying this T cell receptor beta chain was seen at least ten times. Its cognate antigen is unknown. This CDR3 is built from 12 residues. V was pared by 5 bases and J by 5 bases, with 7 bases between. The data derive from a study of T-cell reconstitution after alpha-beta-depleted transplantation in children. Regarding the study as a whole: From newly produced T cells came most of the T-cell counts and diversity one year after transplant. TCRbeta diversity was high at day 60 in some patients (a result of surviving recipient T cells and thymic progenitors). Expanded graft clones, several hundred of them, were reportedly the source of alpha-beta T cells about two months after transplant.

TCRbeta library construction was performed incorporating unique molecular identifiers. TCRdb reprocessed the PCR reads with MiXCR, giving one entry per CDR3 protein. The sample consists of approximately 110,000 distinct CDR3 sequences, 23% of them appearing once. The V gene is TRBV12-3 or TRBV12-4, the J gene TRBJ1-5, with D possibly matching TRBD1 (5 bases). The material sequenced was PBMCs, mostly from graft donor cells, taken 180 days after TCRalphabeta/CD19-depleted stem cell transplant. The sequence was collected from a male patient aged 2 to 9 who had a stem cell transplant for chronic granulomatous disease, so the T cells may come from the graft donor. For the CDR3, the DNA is TGTGCCAGCAGTAAACAGGATCAGCCCCAGCATTTT. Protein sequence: CASSKQDQPQHF.